A single sample gave rise to the 29 T cell receptor beta chains below, sequenced in a study of cytomegalovirus exposure and HLA in healthy donors. This table comes from immunoSEQ multiplex PCR, and its TCRdb copy is limited to in-frame clones, with some not included. This table holds tens of thousands of clones, approximately 94% found once. The specimen sequenced was PBMCs. The receptors derive from a woman aged 18-29 years in good health and CMV-seropositive.

This clone is a singleton in its sample. This chain links TRBV5-1 with TRBJ1-6, with 8 bases that match TRBD1. The CDR3 sequence is 17 residues long. The V gene end was trimmed by 5 bases and the J gene end by 13 bases; junction bases not matched to a gene: 20. CDR1 and CDR2 (germline): SGHRS, YFSETQ. The CDR3 DNA follows: TGCGCCAGCAGGGCTGCAACGACAGGGGCCGTTGTGGTGCCCCTCCACTTT. Amino acid sequence: CASRAATTGAVVVPLHF. Together with reference TRBV5-1 and TRBJ1-6, the CDR3 gives the full variable domain: KAGVTQTPRYLIKTRGQQVTLSCSPISGHRSVSWYQQTPGQGLQFLFEYFSETQRNKGNFPGRFSGRQFSNSRSEMNVSTLELGDSALYLCASRAATTGAVVVPLHFGNGTRLTVT.

The rearrangement joins TRBV6-1 to TRBJ1-5; weak D call: TRBD1 (6 bases). Per germline, CDR1 MNHNS and CDR2 SASEGT. This CDR3 spans 10 amino acids. With 10 bases removed from V and 6 bases from J, the gap between germline ends came to 7 bases. The CDR3, as DNA: TGTGCCACAGGGGTTCAGCCCCAGCATTTT. Translation gives CATGVQPQHF.

The rearrangement joins TRBV30 to TRBJ1-2; 7 bases align to TRBD1. Germline CDR1 and CDR2: GTSNPN and SVGIG (reference sequence). There are 16 residues in the CDR3. V was clipped by 1 base and J by 5 bases; unmatched bases: 13. As DNA, the CDR3 is TGTGCCTGGAGTGAACACCTGGCAGGGGGGCTGTATGGCTACACCTTC. Translating gives CAWSEHLAGGLYGYTF.

This chain uses TRBV5-1 with TRBJ2-5; 13 positions agree with TRBD2. The V gene's germline CDR1 is SGHRS and CDR2 YFSETQ. The CDR3 is made up of 14 amino acids. The V and J ends lost 4 bases and 7 bases, in that order; junction bases with no gene match: 4. CDR3 coding DNA: TGCGCCAGCAGCCCCGGACTAGCGGGAGCGACCCAGTACTTC. Translated: CASSPGLAGATQYF.

CDR3 residues: CASIGDRGSLGQFF. The CDR3 region has the DNA TGTGCCAGCATCGGGGACAGGGGGTCCTTAGGGCAGTTCTTC. This rearrangement joins TRBV2 to TRBJ2-1; 11 nucleotides align to TRBD1. V shed 7 bases, J shed 12 bases, and the junction held 11 bases outside the gene matches. CDR1 is SNHLY and CDR2 is FYNNEI in the germline V gene. This CDR3 region has 14 residues.

The J gene is TRBJ2-7, the V gene TRBV11-2; perhaps TRBD1 as D (6 bases). This CDR3 region has 15 residues. Trimming pared 0 bases from V and 2 bases from J, leaving 11 bases between. Germline assignment: CDR1 SGHAT and CDR2 FQNNGV. CDR3 sequence (DNA): TGTGCCAGCAGCTTAGAAGGGGGTTCGGCCTACGAGCAGTACTTC. It translates to CASSLEGGSAYEQYF.

V gene TRBV7-2 combines with J gene TRBJ2-3, with 8 bases aligning to TRBD2. The CDR3 totals 15 residues. With 1 base clipped from V and 1 base from J, the junction kept 1 base outside the gene matches. Germline V gene sequence: CDR1 SGHTA, CDR2 FQGNSA. The CDR3 sequence: CASSLVAGRTDTQYF. CDR3 coding DNA: TGTGCCAGCAGCTTAGTAGCGGGACGCACAGATACGCAGTATTTT. The full variable domain, its missing parts supplied by reference TRBV7-2 and TRBJ2-3, is GAGVSQSPSNKVTEKGKDVELRCDPISGHTALYWYRQSLGQGLEFLIYFQGNSAPDKSGLPSDRFSAERTGGSVSTLTIQRTQQEDSAVYLCASSLVAGRTDTQYFGPGTRLTVL.

This chain links TRBV19 with TRBJ2-3; D is uncertain. V was clipped by 1 base and J by 1 base, with 12 bases between them. The CDR3 loop spans 16 amino acids. The germline V gene has CDR1 LNHDA and CDR2 SQIVND (reference sequence). CDR3: CASSIGSGEGTDTQYF. In nucleotides, the CDR3 is TGTGCCAGTAGTATAGGGTCAGGTGAAGGCACAGATACGCAGTATTTT.

The CDR3 is CTPAGRSGGYTF. The CDR3 coding sequence is TGCACCCCAGCGGGGCGCAGTGGAGGCTACACCTTC. The V and J genes are TRBV1 and TRBJ1-2. TRBV1 represents a pseudogene. The CDR3 spans 12 residues.

The CDR3 DNA reads TGTGCCAGCAGCTTACGGTACGGGAGAAACTCCTACGAGCAGTACTTC. This codes for CASSLRYGRNSYEQYF. The J gene is TRBJ2-7, the V gene TRBV7-9; the D gene is possibly TRBD2 (6 bases). Germline assignment: CDR1 SEHNR and CDR2 FQNEAQ (reference sequence). The CDR3 is 16 residues long. V was shortened by 2 bases and J by 0 bases, with 14 bases between the two germline ends. The full variable domain, its missing parts supplied by reference TRBV7-9 and TRBJ2-7, is DTGVSQNPRHKITKRGQNVTFRCDPISEHNRLYWYRQTLGQGPEFLTYFQNEAQLEKSRLLSDRFSAERPKGSFSTLEIQRTEQGDSAMYLCASSLRYGRNSYEQYFGPGTRLTVT.

The J gene is TRBJ2-3, the V gene TRBV19; 7 nucleotides agree with TRBD2. In germline, CDR1 is LNHDA, CDR2 SQIVND (reference sequence). The CDR3 spans 18 residues. V lost 3 bases to trimming and J lost 4 bases; unmatched junction nucleotides: 16. The CDR3 sequence: CASSMPSGNIAFADTQYF. The CDR3 region has the DNA TGTGCCAGTAGTATGCCAAGCGGGAACATAGCGTTCGCAGATACGCAGTATTTT.

The genes are TRBV7-2 and TRBJ2-3; TRBD2 matches at 10 bases. The CDR3 consists of 14 residues. V shed 6 bases and J 2 bases; nucleotides not matched to a gene: 2. Germline V CDR1 and CDR2: SGHTA, FQGNSA. The DNA of the CDR3 is TGTGCCAGCAGACTAGCGGGGTACACAGATACGCAGTATTTT. Its translation is CASRLAGYTDTQYF.

This clone has just a few counts. This chain joins TRBV9 and TRBJ2-5; D is undetermined. V dropped 0 bases and J dropped 5 bases, with 14 bases sitting between them. The germline V gene has CDR1 SGDLS and CDR2 YYNGEE. The CDR3 spans 15 residues. CDR3: CASSVVANYAETQYF. CDR3 nucleotides: TGTGCCAGCAGCGTAGTAGCAAACTACGCTGAGACCCAGTACTTC. Full variable domain (rest looked up from reference TRBV9 and TRBJ2-5): DSGVTQTPKHLITATGQRVTLRCSPRSGDLSVYWYQQSLDQGLQFLIQYYNGEERAKGNILERFSAQQFPDLHSELNLSSLELGDSALYFCASSVVANYAETQYFGPGTRLLVL.

The chain recombines TRBV6-1 with TRBJ2-7; possibly TRBD2 for D (6 bases). This CDR3 contains 15 residues. The germline V gene encodes CDR1 MNHNS and CDR2 SASEGT. Trimming took 4 bases from V and 0 from J, leaving 13 bases between them. The DNA for the CDR3 is TGTGCCAGCAGTGGGAGGGACGGAAACTCCTACGAGCAGTACTTC. Translation gives CASSGRDGNSYEQYF.

V and J are TRBV7-8 and TRBJ2-2; a weak D match, TRBD1 (6 bases). The V end lost 5 bases, the J end lost 3 bases, and 22 bases lay between the germline ends. The CDR3 length is 18 residues. The germline CDR1 and CDR2 sequences are SGHVS and FQNEAQ. CDR3 sequence reads: CASSPPGTPPADTGELFF. The CDR3 DNA sequence: TGTGCCAGCAGCCCACCCGGGACACCCCCAGCGGACACCGGGGAGCTGTTTTTT.

The rearrangement links TRBV2 to TRBJ1-5; TRBD1 might be the D (6 bases). The CDR3 has 16 amino acids. Trimming stripped 3 bases from V and 5 bases from J, with 17 bases between. Germline CDR1 is SNHLY and CDR2 is FYNNEI. The CDR3 DNA follows: TGTGCCAGCAGTGACCCAGACAGGCCGCACGATCAGCCCCAGCATTTT. It is translated as CASSDPDRPHDQPQHF.

V is TRBV7-2 and J is TRBJ2-1; D unresolved. This CDR3 spans 12 amino acids. V was clipped by 5 bases and J by 6 bases, with 8 bases between them. Germline V lookup: CDR1 SGHTA, CDR2 FQGNSA. Here the CDR3 reads CASSATFNEQFF. The CDR3, as DNA: TGTGCCAGCAGCGCTACGTTCAATGAGCAGTTCTTC.

The rearrangement links TRBV7-6 to TRBJ2-5, with TRBD2 as a possible D gene (5 bases). In germline, CDR1 is SGHVS, CDR2 FNYEAQ. Between the trimmed V and J ends, which lost 1 base and 4 bases, there was a span of 13 bases. This CDR3 is built from 15 residues. CDR3 residues: CASSLGRGKGETQYF. The CDR3 DNA reads as TGTGCCAGCAGCTTAGGACGGGGAAAGGGAGAGACCCAGTACTTC.

V and J are TRBV7-2 and TRBJ2-1; tentatively, D is TRBD1 (7 bases). Trimming removed 5 bases from V and 8 bases from J, with 19 bases in between. This CDR3 has 15 residues. Germline V lookup: CDR1 SGHTA, CDR2 FQGNSA. The CDR3 loop is CASSPGGGGRYEQFF. In nucleotides, the CDR3 is TGTGCCAGCAGCCCAGGGGGAGGTGGTCGCTATGAGCAGTTCTTC.

This clone has just one count. V is TRBV9 and J is TRBJ2-1; possibly TRBD2 for D (5 bases). CDR3 size: 15 residues. Trimming shortened V by 0 bases and J by 0 bases, and 7 bases separated the two germline ends. Looked up from germline, CDR1 is SGDLS and CDR2 is YYNGEE. CDR3 sequence: CASSVAGISYNEQFF. In DNA, the CDR3 is TGTGCCAGCAGCGTAGCGGGGATCTCCTACAATGAGCAGTTCTTC.

This chain joins TRBV29-1 and TRBJ2-3; perhaps TRBD1 as D (5 bases). The germline V gene has CDR1 SQVTM and CDR2 ANQGSEA. This CDR3 is 12 amino acids long. Trimming left V 0 bases short and J 4 bases short, with 5 bases between. CDR3 sequence (DNA): TGCAGCGTTGAAGACAGGGCAGATACGCAGTATTTT. This gives the protein CSVEDRADTQYF.

The sample holds a few counts of this clone. For the CDR3, the DNA is TGTGCCAGCAGCAGACAGGGGGATCAGCCCCAGCATTTT. This codes for CASSRQGDQPQHF. This rearrangement joins TRBV2 to TRBJ1-5; 9 nucleotides align to TRBD1. Per the germline V gene, CDR1 is SNHLY and CDR2 is FYNNEI. V lost 6 bases and J lost 5; bases outside the gene matches: 2. The CDR3 covers 13 residues.

The table lists this clone with a few counts. The J gene is TRBJ1-6, the V gene TRBV6-1; D is ambiguous. The germline V gene has CDR1 MNHNS and CDR2 SASEGT. The CDR3 totals 13 residues. V was clipped by 7 bases and J by 9 bases, with 13 bases between them. This chain's CDR3 is CASKTGTFSPLHF. CDR3 nucleotides: TGTGCCAGCAAGACGGGTACTTTTTCACCCCTCCACTTT.

This sequence joins TRBV5-1 and TRBJ1-2; D not resolved. The germline V and J ends were trimmed by 4 bases and 8 bases, with 15 bases remaining between them. Germline V gene sequence: CDR1 SGHRS, CDR2 YFSETQ. The CDR3 length is 13 residues. CDR3 in DNA: TGCGCCAGCAGCATGGCCCCGGGAGAAGGCTACACCTTC. Translation gives CASSMAPGEGYTF.

The genes are TRBV10-1 and TRBJ1-6; tentative D call: TRBD1 (5 bases). Per germline, CDR1 WNHNN and CDR2 SYGVQD (reference sequence). Trimming took 10 bases from V and 5 from J, leaving 18 bases between them. This CDR3 contains 15 residues. Here the CDR3 DNA reads TGCGCCAAAACCAAGCAGGGATCCCATAATTCACCCCTCCACTTT. Amino acids: CAKTKQGSHNSPLHF.

V gene TRBV27 combines with J gene TRBJ2-7; D possibly corresponds to TRBD1 (6 bases). Trimming shortened V by 5 bases and J by 6 bases, and 23 bases separated the two germline ends. This CDR3 comprises 16 residues. Per the germline V gene, CDR1 is MNHEY and CDR2 is SMNVEV (reference sequence). The CDR3 region is CASSHPSGEPAREQYF. DNA of the CDR3: TGTGCCAGCAGTCACCCCTCAGGGGAACCAGCCCGCGAGCAGTACTTC.

The V gene is TRBV4-1, the J gene TRBJ1-5; the D gene is possibly TRBD1 (5 bases). V gave up 0 bases and J gave up 7 bases, with 16 bases separating them. Germline V gene lookup returns CDR1 MGHRA and CDR2 YSYEKL. The CDR3 extends over 16 amino acids. The CDR3 DNA sequence: TGCGCCAGCAGCCAAGAGGAGGGGAGGTTATACCAGCCCCAGCATTTT. Translation gives CASSQEEGRLYQPQHF.

The V gene is TRBV7-9, the J gene TRBJ1-2; D is possibly TRBD1 (6 bases). V dropped 5 bases and J dropped 1 base, with 11 bases sitting between them. Germline-derived CDR1 and CDR2 are SEHNR and FQNEAQ (reference sequence). The CDR3 length is 14 residues. DNA for the CDR3: TGTGCCAGCAGCGCCTCGGACAGTAACTATGGCTACACCTTC. It translates to CASSASDSNYGYTF. Full variable domain (outside the CDR3, taken from reference TRBV7-9 and TRBJ1-2): DTGVSQNPRHKITKRGQNVTFRCDPISEHNRLYWYRQTLGQGPEFLTYFQNEAQLEKSRLLSDRFSAERPKGSFSTLEIQRTEQGDSAMYLCASSASDSNYGYTFGSGTRLTVV.

The rearrangement uses TRBV12-5 and TRBJ2-5; 13 bases match TRBD2. The germline V gene has CDR1 LGHNT and CDR2 FRNRAP. Unmatched junction bases numbered 9, after V lost 7 bases and J lost 4 bases. The CDR3 extends over 16 amino acids. CDR3 sequence reads: CASAAGLAGFGETQYF. The CDR3 DNA sequence: TGTGCTAGTGCCGCGGGACTAGCGGGATTCGGAGAGACCCAGTACTTC. Combining the CDR3 with reference TRBV12-5 and TRBJ2-5 gives the whole variable domain DARVTQTPRHKVTEMGQEVTMRCQPILGHNTVFWYRQTMMQGLELLAYFRNRAPLDDSGMPKDRFSAEMPDATLATLKIQPSEPRDSAVYFCASAAGLAGFGETQYFGPGTRLLVL.